Reported below is one T cell receptor (beta chain). The sample is drawn from a study of identical twins. Carrying unique molecular identifiers, the cDNA also gained a universal primer site through template switching. TCRdb fed the 5' RACE reads into MiXCR, producing one record per CDR3 protein. The table lists some 1,700,000 distinct CDR3 sequences, roughly 35% of them singletons. The V end was cut by 6 bases, the J end by 2 bases, with 9 bases between. This CDR3 comprises 13 residues. Germline lookup yields CDR1 MNHEY and CDR2 SMNVEV (reference sequence). Sequences were obtained from cord blood. The sequence derives from a newborn girl in good health. This sequence joins TRBV27 and TRBJ2-3; a possible D gene is TRBD1 (5 bases). CDR3 sequence (DNA): TGTGCCAGCAGGAGACAGCTCACAGATACGCAGTATTTT. As protein: CASRRQLTDTQYF.